The TCR beta chain under discussion was sequenced for a study of cytomegalovirus exposure and HLA in healthy donors. Across the study: Unique TCRs numbering around 80 million, obtained from HLA-typed donors, made up an early data release. Study-wide points: Within an earlier analysis, most TCR beta V segments proved productive either about 90% or about 30% of the time. Accurate HLA-A and HLA-B prediction from TCR beta sequences was reported for most subjects. One variant, a missense change in DCLRE1C, was linked in a later analysis to TCR beta V- and J-gene trimming.

The PCR was carried out with 60 Vbeta primers and 13 Jbeta primers. Libraries were prepared by immunoSEQ multiplex PCR; TCRdb keeps only in-frame clonotypes and omits some of them. Of around 150,000 clones listed, approximately 68% are singletons. Details on this clone: Its matching antigen is unknown.

This CDR3 contains 16 residues. Trimming removed 0 bases from V and 5 bases from J; junction bases left unmatched: 9. In germline, CDR1 is SGHNT, CDR2 YYREEE (reference sequence). V gene TRBV5-4 combines with J gene TRBJ1-1, with 8 positions matching TRBD1. Sequencing input: PBMCs. This TCR derives from a man in his sixties in good health and CMV-seronegative. In DNA form, the CDR3 reads TGTGCCAGCAGCTTGGGGATAACAGGGGGGATAACTGAAGCTTTCTTT. Translated: CASSLGITGGITEAFF.